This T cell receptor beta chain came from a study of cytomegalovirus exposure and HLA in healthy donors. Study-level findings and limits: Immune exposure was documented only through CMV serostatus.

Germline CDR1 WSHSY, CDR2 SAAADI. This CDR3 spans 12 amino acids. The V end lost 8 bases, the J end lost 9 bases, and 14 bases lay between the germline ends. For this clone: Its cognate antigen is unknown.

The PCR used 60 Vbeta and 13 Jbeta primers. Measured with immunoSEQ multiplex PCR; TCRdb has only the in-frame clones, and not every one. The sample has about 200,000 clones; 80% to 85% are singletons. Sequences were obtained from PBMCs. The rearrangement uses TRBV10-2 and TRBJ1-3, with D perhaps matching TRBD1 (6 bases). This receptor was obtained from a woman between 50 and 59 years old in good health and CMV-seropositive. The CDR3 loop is CASVGQKGTIYF. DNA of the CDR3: TGCGCCAGCGTCGGACAGAAGGGCACCATATATTTT.